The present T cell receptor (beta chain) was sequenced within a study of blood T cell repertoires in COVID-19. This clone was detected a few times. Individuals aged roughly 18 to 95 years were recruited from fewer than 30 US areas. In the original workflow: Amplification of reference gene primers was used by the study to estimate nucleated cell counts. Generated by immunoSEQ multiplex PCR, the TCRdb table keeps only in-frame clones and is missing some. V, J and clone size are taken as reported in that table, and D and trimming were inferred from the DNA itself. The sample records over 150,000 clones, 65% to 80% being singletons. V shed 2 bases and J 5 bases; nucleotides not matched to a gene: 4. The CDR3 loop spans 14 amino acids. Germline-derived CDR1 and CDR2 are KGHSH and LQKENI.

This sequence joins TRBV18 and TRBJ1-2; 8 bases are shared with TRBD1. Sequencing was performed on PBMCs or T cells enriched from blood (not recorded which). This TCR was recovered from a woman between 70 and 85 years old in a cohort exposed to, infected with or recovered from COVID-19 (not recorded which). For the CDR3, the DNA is TGTGCCAGCTCACCATCAGGGGGCGCGTATGGCTACACCTTC. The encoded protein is CASSPSGGAYGYTF.